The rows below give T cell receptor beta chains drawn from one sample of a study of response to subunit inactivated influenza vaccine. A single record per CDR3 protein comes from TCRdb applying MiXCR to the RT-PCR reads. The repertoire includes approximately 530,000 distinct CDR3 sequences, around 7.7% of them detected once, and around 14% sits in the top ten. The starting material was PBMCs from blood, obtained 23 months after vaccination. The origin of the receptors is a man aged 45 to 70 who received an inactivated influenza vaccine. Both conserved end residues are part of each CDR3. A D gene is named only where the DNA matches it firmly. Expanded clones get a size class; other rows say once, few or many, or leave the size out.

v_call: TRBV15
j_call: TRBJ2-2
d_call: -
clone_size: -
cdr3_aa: CATSRDRLTGELFF
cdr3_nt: TGTGCCACCAGCAGAGATCGGCTCACCGGGGAGCTGTTTTTT

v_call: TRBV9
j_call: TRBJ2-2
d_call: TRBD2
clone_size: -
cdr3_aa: CASSVLSGLNTGELFF
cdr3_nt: TGTGCCAGCAGCGTACTTAGCGGGCTTAACACCGGGGAGCTGTTTTTT

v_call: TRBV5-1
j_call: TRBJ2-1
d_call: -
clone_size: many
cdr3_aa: CASSPFGGNEQFF
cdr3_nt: TGCGCCAGCAGCCCCTTCGGTGGCAATGAGCAGTTCTTC

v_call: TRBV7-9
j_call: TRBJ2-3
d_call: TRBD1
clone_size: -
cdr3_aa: CASSKGTADTQYF
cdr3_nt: TGTGCCAGCAGCAAGGGGACAGCAGATACGCAGTATTTT

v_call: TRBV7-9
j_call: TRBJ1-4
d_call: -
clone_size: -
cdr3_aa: CASSLVGGRMNEKLFF
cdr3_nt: TGTGCCAGCAGCTTAGTCGGCGGACGTATGAATGAAAAACTGTTTTTT

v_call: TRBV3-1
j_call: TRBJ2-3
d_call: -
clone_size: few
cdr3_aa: CASSQPGFWGDTQYF
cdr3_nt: TGTGCCAGCAGCCAGCCCGGTTTTTGGGGAGATACGCAGTATTTT

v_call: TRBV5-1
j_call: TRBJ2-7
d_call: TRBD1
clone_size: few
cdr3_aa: CASSKALQGVYEQYF
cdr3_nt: TGCGCCAGCAGCAAGGCGCTGCAGGGGGTCTACGAGCAGTACTTC

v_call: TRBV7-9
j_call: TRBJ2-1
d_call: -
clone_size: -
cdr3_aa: CASSLAPLNEQFF
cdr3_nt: TGTGCCAGCAGCTTAGCCCCTCTCAATGAGCAGTTCTTC

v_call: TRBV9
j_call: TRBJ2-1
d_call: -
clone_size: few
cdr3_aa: CASSTPSGTSEQFF
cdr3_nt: TGTGCCAGCAGCACACCCTCAGGGACATCTGAGCAGTTCTTC

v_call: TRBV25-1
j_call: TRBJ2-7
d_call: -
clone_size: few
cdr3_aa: CASSEDGSYEQYF
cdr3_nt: TGTGCCAGCAGTGAGGACGGGTCCTACGAGCAGTACTTC

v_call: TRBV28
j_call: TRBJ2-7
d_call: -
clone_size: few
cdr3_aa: CAVLQGYEQYF
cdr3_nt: TGTGCCGTCCTCCAGGGGTACGAGCAGTACTTC

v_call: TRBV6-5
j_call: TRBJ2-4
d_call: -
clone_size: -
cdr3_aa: CASSYSRDLAKNIQYF
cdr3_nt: TGTGCCAGCAGTTACTCGAGGGATCTAGCCAAAAACATTCAGTACTTC

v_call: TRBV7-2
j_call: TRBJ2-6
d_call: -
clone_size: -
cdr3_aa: CASSLVAASGANVLTF
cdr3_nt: TGTGCCAGCAGCTTAGTGGCAGCCTCTGGGGCCAACGTCCTGACTTTC

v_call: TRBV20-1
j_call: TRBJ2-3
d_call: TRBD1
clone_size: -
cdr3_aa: CSARRGTVSTDTQYF
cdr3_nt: TGCAGTGCGCGAAGGGGGACAGTTAGCACAGATACGCAGTATTTT

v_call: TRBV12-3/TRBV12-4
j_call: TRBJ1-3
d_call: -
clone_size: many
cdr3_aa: CASNPLPVRTIYF
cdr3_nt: TGTGCCAGCAACCCCCTTCCTGTACGCACCATATATTTT

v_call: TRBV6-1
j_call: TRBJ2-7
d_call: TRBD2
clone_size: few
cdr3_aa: CASTQTSGSTYTYEQYF
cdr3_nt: TGTGCCAGCACTCAGACTAGCGGGAGTACCTATACCTACGAGCAGTACTTC

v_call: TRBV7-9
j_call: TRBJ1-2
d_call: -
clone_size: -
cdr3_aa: CASSPPGTPYGYTF
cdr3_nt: TGTGCCAGCAGCCCACCTGGGACACCCTATGGCTACACCTTC